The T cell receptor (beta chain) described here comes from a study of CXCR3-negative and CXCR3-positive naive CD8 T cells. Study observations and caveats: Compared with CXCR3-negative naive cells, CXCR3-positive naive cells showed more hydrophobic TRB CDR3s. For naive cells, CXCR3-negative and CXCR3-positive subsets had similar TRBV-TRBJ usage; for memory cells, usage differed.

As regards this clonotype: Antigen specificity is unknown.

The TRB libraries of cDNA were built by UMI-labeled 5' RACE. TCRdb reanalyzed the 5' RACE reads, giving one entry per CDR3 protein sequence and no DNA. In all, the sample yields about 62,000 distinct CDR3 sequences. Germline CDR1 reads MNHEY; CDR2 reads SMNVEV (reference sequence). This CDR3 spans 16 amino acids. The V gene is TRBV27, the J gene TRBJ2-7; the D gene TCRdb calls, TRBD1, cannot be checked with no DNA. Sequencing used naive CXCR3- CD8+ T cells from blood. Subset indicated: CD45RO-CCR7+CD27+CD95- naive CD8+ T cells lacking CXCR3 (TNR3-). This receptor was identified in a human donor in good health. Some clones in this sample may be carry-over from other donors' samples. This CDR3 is CASSLSIGTGAYEQYF.